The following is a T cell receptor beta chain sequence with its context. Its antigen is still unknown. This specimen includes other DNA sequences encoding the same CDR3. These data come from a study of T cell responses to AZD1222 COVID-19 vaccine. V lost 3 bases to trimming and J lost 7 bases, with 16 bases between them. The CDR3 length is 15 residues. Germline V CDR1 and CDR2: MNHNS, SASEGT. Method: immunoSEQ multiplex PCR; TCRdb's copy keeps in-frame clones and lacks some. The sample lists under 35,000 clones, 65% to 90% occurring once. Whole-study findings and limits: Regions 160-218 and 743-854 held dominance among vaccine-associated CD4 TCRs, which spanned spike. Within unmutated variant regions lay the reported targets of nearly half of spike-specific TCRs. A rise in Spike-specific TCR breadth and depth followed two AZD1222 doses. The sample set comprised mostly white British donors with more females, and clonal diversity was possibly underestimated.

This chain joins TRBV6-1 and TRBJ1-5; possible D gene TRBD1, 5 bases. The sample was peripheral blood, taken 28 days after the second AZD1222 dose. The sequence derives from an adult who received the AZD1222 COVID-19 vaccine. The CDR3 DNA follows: TGTGCCAGCAGTGAGGGTGACAGATTCTACCAGCCCCAGCATTTT. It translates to CASSEGDRFYQPQHF.